This passage covers 27 T cell receptor beta chains from one sample sequenced in a study of shared clonotypes between healthy human individuals. Method: immunoSEQ multiplex PCR; TCRdb's copy keeps in-frame clones and lacks some. The sample shows more than 2 million clones, about 95% of them seen only once. CD45RO negativity and positive selection for CCR7 defined naive CD8 cells, a population that excluded terminally differentiated effector memory CD45RA+ cells. The specimen was naive CD8+ T cells sorted from blood. The receptors derive from a young man in good health.

In regard to this clone: The same CDR3 arises from other DNA sequences in this sample as well. The chain recombines TRBV27 with TRBJ1-1; 7 bases align to TRBD1. The CDR3 totals 14 residues. Germline lookup yields CDR1 MNHEY and CDR2 SMNVEV (reference sequence). The trim removed 4 bases at V and 5 bases at J, leaving 7 bases unmatched. The CDR3 here is CASSSRQGGTEAFF. The CDR3 DNA reads TGTGCCAGCAGTTCCAGACAGGGTGGGACTGAAGCTTTCTTT.

This clone showed up just once. The chain joins TRBV7-2 to TRBJ2-1; 10 bases line up with TRBD1. The CDR3 sequence is 15 residues long. Germline CDR1 reads SGHTA; CDR2 reads FQGNSA. J was trimmed by 7 bases and V by 2 bases; bases with no gene match: 5. The CDR3 DNA reads as TGTGCCAGCAGCTTAACCTGGGGACAGGGGAATGAGCAGTTCTTC. Protein sequence: CASSLTWGQGNEQFF.

This clone was observed once. V usage is TRBV10-1 and J usage is TRBJ2-4, with D perhaps TRBD2 (6 bases). CDR1 and CDR2 from the germline V gene are WNHNN and SYGVQD (reference sequence). The CDR3 consists of 16 residues. V lost 0 bases, J lost 2 bases, and 11 bases lay in between. The CDR3 DNA reads as TGCGCCAGCAGTGAGTCGGTGGAGGGGCCCAAAAACATTCAGTACTTC. Protein sequence: CASSESVEGPKNIQYF.

The chain carries TRBV15 and TRBJ1-2, with 11 bases that match TRBD1. The CDR3 totals 17 residues. Germline CDR1 LNHNV, CDR2 YYDKDF (reference sequence). Unmatched junction bases numbered 13, after V lost 4 bases and J lost 6 bases. In nucleotides, the CDR3 is TGTGCCACCAGCAATGCTCCCAGGACAGGGGGCTTCGATGGCTACACCTTC. This encodes CATSNAPRTGGFDGYTF.

The V call is TRBV4-1, the J call TRBJ1-1; D is perhaps TRBD1 (5 bases). V shed 0 bases and J shed 2 bases, with 13 bases lying between them. The CDR3 totals 16 residues. Germline lookup yields CDR1 MGHRA and CDR2 YSYEKL. CDR3 amino acids: CASSQDDGGINTEAFF. DNA for the CDR3: TGCGCCAGCAGCCAAGATGATGGGGGGATCAACACTGAAGCTTTCTTT.

The chain uses TRBV7-9 and TRBJ2-5; unclear D gene. The ends were cut back, 4 bases at V and 3 bases at J, with 12 bases in the middle. Germline assignment: CDR1 SEHNR and CDR2 FQNEAQ (reference sequence). The CDR3 length is 14 residues. The DNA for the CDR3 is TGTGCCAGCAGCTCCCCGGAGACCAAAGAGACCCAGTACTTC. Protein sequence: CASSSPETKETQYF.

The chain joins TRBV7-6 to TRBJ2-7; 12 nucleotides line up with TRBD2. The CDR3 consists of 19 residues. Germline-derived CDR1 and CDR2 are SGHVS and FNYEAQ. After removal of 5 bases from V and 3 bases from J, the junction contained 17 bases not matched to a gene. The CDR3 nucleotides are TGTGCCAGCAGCCCCTCGATGCGGACTAGCGGGATTTCGAACTACGAGCAGTACTTC. Protein product: CASSPSMRTSGISNYEQYF. Full variable domain (rest looked up from reference TRBV7-6 and TRBJ2-7): GAGVSQSPRYKVTKRGQDVALRCDPISGHVSLYWYRQALGQGPEFLTYFNYEAQQDKSGLPNDRFSAERPEGSISTLTIQRTEQRDSAMYRCASSPSMRTSGISNYEQYFGPGTRLTVT.

The chain carries TRBV19 and TRBJ2-5; tentatively, D is TRBD1 (6 bases). Trimming shortened V by 4 bases and J by 2 bases, and 17 bases separated the two germline ends. Per germline, CDR1 LNHDA and CDR2 SQIVND (reference sequence). This CDR3 is 16 amino acids long. CDR3 residues: CASSTMYTGIQETQYF. The CDR3 region has the DNA TGTGCCAGTAGTACCATGTACACAGGGATACAAGAGACCCAGTACTTC.

The chain recombines TRBV6-5 with TRBJ2-2; no definite D call. The V end lost 3 bases, the J end lost 4 bases, and 12 bases lay between the germline ends. CDR1 and CDR2 from the germline V gene are MNHEY and SVGAGI. CDR3 size: 15 residues. The chain's CDR3 is CASSYGSAPTGELFF. The CDR3 DNA sequence: TGTGCCAGCAGTTATGGGTCAGCCCCCACCGGGGAGCTGTTTTTT.

A note on this clone: The sample holds other DNA sequences that translate to the same CDR3. The rearrangement joins TRBV6-5 to TRBJ1-2; D unclear. The CDR3 length is 15 residues. From germline, CDR1 is MNHEY and CDR2 SVGAGI. Trimming left V 2 bases short and J 4 bases short, with 14 bases between. This CDR3 is CASSYGGPSLYGYTF. The CDR3 bases are TGTGCCAGCAGTTACGGTGGCCCTTCGCTCTATGGCTACACCTTC.

The rearrangement uses TRBV27 and TRBJ2-7, with a possible D match to TRBD1 (5 bases). Looked up from germline, CDR1 is MNHEY and CDR2 is SMNVEV (reference sequence). Trimming took off 3 bases at V and 8 bases at J, with 17 bases between the two ends. The CDR3 contains 14 residues. CDR3 sequence (DNA): TGTGCCAGCAGTTTTAGGGGCTCCGTCCCCCAGCAGTACTTC. This sequence encodes CASSFRGSVPQQYF.

This sequence joins TRBV11-2 and TRBJ2-3; D is undetermined. Trimming removed 3 bases at V and 7 bases at J, with 8 bases between. The CDR3 runs to 12 residues. The V gene's germline CDR1 is SGHAT and CDR2 FQNNGV. The CDR3 loop reads CASSFLEYTQYF. The CDR3 region has the DNA TGTGCCAGCAGCTTCCTGGAGTATACGCAGTATTTT. The full variable domain, rest sourced from reference TRBV11-2 and TRBJ2-3, is EAGVAQSPRYKIIEKRQSVAFWCNPISGHATLYWYQQILGQGPKLLIQFQNNGVVDDSQLPKDRFSAERLKGVDSTLKIQPAKLEDSAVYLCASSFLEYTQYFGPGTRLTVL.

This clone has only one observation. J is TRBJ1-2 and V is TRBV2; D call uncertain. The V end was cut by 4 bases, the J end by 5 bases, with 11 bases between. The germline gives CDR1 SNHLY, CDR2 FYNNEI. The CDR3 is made up of 13 amino acids. Written as DNA, the CDR3 is TGTGCCAGCAGTGTGGAGTTCGGGTATGGCTACACCTTC. Translation: CASSVEFGYGYTF.

CDR3 nucleotide sequence: TGCGCCAGCAGCCCAGACCGGGCTAATCTTGGAAACACCATATATTTT. Amino acids: CASSPDRANLGNTIYF. V gene TRBV5-1 combines with J gene TRBJ1-3, with D uncertain. From germline, CDR1 is SGHRS and CDR2 YFSETQ. This CDR3 has 16 residues. The V end was cut by 4 bases, the J end by 3 bases, with 17 bases between.

The V and J genes are TRBV6-5 and TRBJ2-7; 11 positions agree with TRBD2. Per the germline V gene, CDR1 is MNHEY and CDR2 is SVGAGI. V was pared by 2 bases and J by 2 bases, with 2 bases of the junction left unmatched. The CDR3 spans 15 residues. The CDR3 loop is CASSYAGLAAYEQYF. CDR3 DNA sequence: TGTGCCAGCAGTTACGCGGGACTAGCGGCCTACGAGCAGTACTTC.

Details on this clone: The same CDR3 can be traced to other DNA sequences in this sample. The rearrangement links TRBV6-5 to TRBJ1-1, with 10 bases identical to TRBD1. Trimming took 6 bases from V and 3 from J; bases not matched to a gene: 4. The germline V gene has CDR1 MNHEY and CDR2 SVGAGI. The CDR3 is 14 amino acids. The CDR3 reads CASSWTGGDTEAFF. Here the CDR3 DNA reads TGTGCCAGCAGCTGGACAGGGGGGGACACTGAAGCTTTCTTT.

The chain has TRBV4-1 and TRBJ2-7, with 8 bases identical to TRBD1. The germline gives CDR1 MGHRA, CDR2 YSYEKL. There are 16 residues in the CDR3. With V trimmed by 2 bases and J by 4 bases, 10 bases remained unmatched. Here the CDR3 DNA reads TGCGCCAGCAGCCAAAAGACCGGGACAGGACGTTACGAGCAGTACTTC. Translated: CASSQKTGTGRYEQYF.

The CDR3 DNA reads TGTGCCAGCAGTTCACAGGGGGCCCACAATGAGCAGTTCTTC. Its translation is CASSSQGAHNEQFF. The chain employs TRBV6-5 and TRBJ2-1, with 9 bases aligning to TRBD1. Unmatched junction bases numbered 3, after V lost 4 bases and J lost 5 bases. Germline CDR1 is MNHEY and CDR2 is SVGAGI. The CDR3 sequence is 14 residues long.

As concerns this clone: Mismatch with germline at one junction end may stem from a read error. The V call is TRBV7-2, the J call TRBJ2-5; TRBD1 matches 7 bases. The germline V gene encodes CDR1 SGHTA and CDR2 FQGNSA. This CDR3 is 16 amino acids long. The CDR3 region has the DNA TGTGCCAGCAGCTCGGTAGGGGGCCCCTACCAGGAGACCCAGTACTTC. Translation: CASSSVGGPYQETQYF.

This clone was observed a single time. The J gene is TRBJ1-2, the V gene TRBV7-9; D is unclear. Per germline, CDR1 SEHNR and CDR2 FQNEAQ (reference sequence). CDR3 size: 13 residues. The V end was cut by 5 bases, the J end by 2 bases, with 9 bases between. Here the CDR3 reads CASSPPGNYGYTF. The DNA for the CDR3 is TGTGCCAGCAGCCCGCCCGGGAACTATGGCTACACCTTC.

This chain joins TRBV4-3 and TRBJ2-3; D is ambiguous. The V gene lost 2 bases and the J gene lost 4 bases, with 10 bases spanning the gap. The CDR3 length is 14 residues. Germline loops: CDR1 LGHNA, CDR2 YSLEER. In nucleotides, the CDR3 is TGCGCCAGCAGCCAATTGACTCTTCCAGATACGCAGTATTTT. Translated: CASSQLTLPDTQYF.

As regards this clone: Other nucleotide sequences in the sample specify the same CDR3. The chain links TRBV4-2 to TRBJ2-2, with a tentative D call TRBD1 (5 bases). Germline assignment: CDR1 LGHNA and CDR2 YNFKEQ. The V end lost 4 bases, the J end lost 5 bases, and 8 bases lay between the germline ends. The CDR3 extends over 13 amino acids. The CDR3 reads CASSPRDTGELFF. The CDR3, as DNA: TGTGCCAGCAGCCCCAGGGATACCGGGGAGCTGTTTTTT.

This chain joins TRBV9 and TRBJ2-2; the D gene is possibly TRBD1 (5 bases). The CDR3 runs to 15 residues. Per germline, CDR1 SGDLS and CDR2 YYNGEE. With 0 bases removed from V and 5 bases from J, the gap between germline ends came to 11 bases. The CDR3 nucleotides are TGTGCCAGCAGCGTAGACAGGTCTTCAACCGGGGAGCTGTTTTTT. Translation: CASSVDRSSTGELFF. The full variable domain, completed using reference TRBV9 and TRBJ2-2, is DSGVTQTPKHLITATGQRVTLRCSPRSGDLSVYWYQQSLDQGLQFLIQYYNGEERAKGNILERFSAQQFPDLHSELNLSSLELGDSALYFCASSVDRSSTGELFFGEGSRLTVL.

The chain carries TRBV7-9 and TRBJ2-3, with 8 bases matching TRBD1. Unmatched junction bases numbered 9, after V lost 1 base and J lost 3 bases. This CDR3 has 17 residues. Per germline, CDR1 SEHNR and CDR2 FQNEAQ (reference sequence). The CDR3 bases are TGTGCCAGCAGCTTAGGTTATTCGGGACAGGCAACAGATACGCAGTATTTT. Translating it yields CASSLGYSGQATDTQYF.

This chain's CDR3 is CASSHGTSGYNEQFF. The CDR3 region has the DNA TGTGCCAGCAGTCACGGGACTAGCGGGTACAATGAGCAGTTCTTC. The chain employs TRBV6-6 and TRBJ2-1; 12 nucleotides agree with TRBD2. The V segment lost 5 bases and the J segment 4 bases; nucleotides outside the gene matches: 3. The germline gives CDR1 MNHNY, CDR2 SVGAGI (reference sequence). The length of the CDR3 is 15 residues.

This chain uses TRBV27 with TRBJ2-5, with D possibly matching TRBD2 (6 bases). CDR3 size: 14 residues. V lost 1 base and J 5 bases, leaving 11 bases between the germline ends. Looked up from germline, CDR1 is MNHEY and CDR2 is SMNVEV (reference sequence). The chain's CDR3 is CASSLFRGRETQYF. The CDR3 DNA reads TGTGCCAGCAGTTTATTCCGGGGGAGGGAGACCCAGTACTTC.

The CDR3 DNA reads as TGTGCCAGCAGTTACTCTGCGGGGCACCCCACAGATACGCAGTATTTT. Protein product: CASSYSAGHPTDTQYF. The chain links TRBV6-5 to TRBJ2-3, with a possible D match to TRBD2 (6 bases). Germline CDR1 and CDR2: MNHEY and SVGAGI. There are 16 residues in the CDR3. Trimming pared 0 bases from V and 2 bases from J, leaving 12 bases between.